This T cell receptor beta chain originates from a study of T cell responses to AZD1222 COVID-19 vaccine. Germline V lookup: CDR1 WNHNN, CDR2 SYGVQD (reference sequence). With 5 bases clipped from V and 6 bases from J, the junction kept 4 bases outside the gene matches. The length of the CDR3 is 14 residues. Some second doses came at about 4 weeks and others at about 12 weeks; these were pooled. Measured with immunoSEQ multiplex PCR; TCRdb has only the in-frame clones, and not every one. In the table there are fewer than 100,000 clones, roughly 86% of which are singletons. The V gene is TRBV10-1, the J gene TRBJ2-2; 9 nucleotides align to TRBD1. This sample comprised peripheral blood, obtained 28 days after the second AZD1222 dose. This clonotype was obtained from an adult who received the AZD1222 COVID-19 vaccine. Written as DNA, the CDR3 is TGCGCCAGCAGTCGGGACAGGGTGGCCGGGGAGCTGTTTTTT. It codes for CASSRDRVAGELFF.